This T cell receptor (beta chain) appears in the sequencing data of a study of cytomegalovirus exposure and HLA in healthy donors. With 1 base removed from V and 5 bases from J, the gap between germline ends came to 12 bases. Germline V gives CDR1 SGHAT, CDR2 FQNNGV. CDR3 length: 14 residues. Broader study findings: It was likely that a cluster of highly shared sequence variants was a sequencing artifact. Previously analyzed data showed that most TCR beta V segments were productive at a frequency of about 87% or about 30%. Apart from CMV serostatus, no immune exposure information was available.

The primer mix had 60 Vbeta and 13 Jbeta primers. The protocol was immunoSEQ multiplex PCR, while the TCRdb copy is restricted to in-frame clones and leaves out a portion. The table lists fewer than 150,000 clones, roughly 72% of them singletons. Comment on this clone: Its target is unknown.

This chain joins TRBV11-2 and TRBJ2-7; D might be TRBD1 (5 bases). This TCR was recovered from a woman in her forties in good health and CMV-seropositive. The sample taken for sequencing was PBMCs. In DNA, the CDR3 is TGTGCCAGCAGCTTAGTGCAGGGTAGTCACGAGCAGTACTTC. Encoded protein: CASSLVQGSHEQYF.